This record concerns one T cell receptor beta chain sequence. Its specificity is not known. Processed graft tissue released its intraepithelial and lamina propria lymphocytes. V shed 0 bases and J 4 bases; nucleotides not matched to a gene: 1. Germline loops: CDR1 MNHNS, CDR2 SASEGT. This CDR3 has 14 amino acids. The sample is drawn from a study of graft-versus-host responses after intestinal transplantation. Findings and limits, study-wide: Present in recipient marrow, GvH clones included some that appeared first in ileum or blood.

Sequencing was performed with immunoSEQ multiplex PCR; in TCRdb, only in-frame clones are kept and a portion is missing. The table lists tens of thousands of clones, about nine tenths of them singletons, with around 1.8% in the top ten. The receptor comes from a human patient who received an intestinal transplant, so some T cells may come from the graft donor. J is TRBJ1-2 and V is TRBV6-1, with TRBD1 matching 8 bases. Source: ileum tissue, taken more than 350 days after transplant. The CDR3, as DNA: TGTGCCAGCAGTGAAGCGGACAGGGCCTATGGCTACACCTTC. The encoded protein is CASSEADRAYGYTF.